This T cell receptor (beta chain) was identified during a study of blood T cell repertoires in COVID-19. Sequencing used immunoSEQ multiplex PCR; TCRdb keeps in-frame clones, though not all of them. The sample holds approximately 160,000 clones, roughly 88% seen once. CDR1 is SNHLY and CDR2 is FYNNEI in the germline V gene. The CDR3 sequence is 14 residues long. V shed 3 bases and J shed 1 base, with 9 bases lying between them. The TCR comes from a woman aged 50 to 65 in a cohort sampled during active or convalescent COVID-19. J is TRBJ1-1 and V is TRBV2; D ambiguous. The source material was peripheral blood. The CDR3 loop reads CASSDYAANTEAFF. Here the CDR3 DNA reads TGTGCCAGCAGTGATTATGCGGCGAACACTGAAGCTTTCTTT.